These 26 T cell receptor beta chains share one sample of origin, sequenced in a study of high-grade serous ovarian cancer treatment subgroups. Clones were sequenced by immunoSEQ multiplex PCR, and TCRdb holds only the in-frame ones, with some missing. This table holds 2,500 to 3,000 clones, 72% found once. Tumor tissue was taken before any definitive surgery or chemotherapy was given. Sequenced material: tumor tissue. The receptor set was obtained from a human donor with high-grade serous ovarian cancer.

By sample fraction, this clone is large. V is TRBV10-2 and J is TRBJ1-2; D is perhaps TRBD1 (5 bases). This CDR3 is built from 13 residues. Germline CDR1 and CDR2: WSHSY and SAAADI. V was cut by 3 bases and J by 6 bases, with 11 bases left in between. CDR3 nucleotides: TGCGCCAGCAGTGAATCCGGGACGCATGGCTACACCTTC. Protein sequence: CASSESGTHGYTF.

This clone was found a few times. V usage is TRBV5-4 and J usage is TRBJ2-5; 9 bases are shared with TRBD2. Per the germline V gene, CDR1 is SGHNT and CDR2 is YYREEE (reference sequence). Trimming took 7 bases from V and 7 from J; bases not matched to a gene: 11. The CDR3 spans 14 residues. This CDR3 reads CASGAGGRFGTQYF. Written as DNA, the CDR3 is TGTGCCAGCGGGGCGGGGGGGAGATTCGGGACCCAGTACTTC. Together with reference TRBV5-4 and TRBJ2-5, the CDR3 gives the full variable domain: ETGVTQSPTHLIKTRGQQVTLRCSSQSGHNTVSWYQQALGQGPQFIFQYYREEENGRGNFPPRFSGLQFPNYSSELNVNALELDDSALYLCASGAGGRFGTQYFGPGTRLLVL.

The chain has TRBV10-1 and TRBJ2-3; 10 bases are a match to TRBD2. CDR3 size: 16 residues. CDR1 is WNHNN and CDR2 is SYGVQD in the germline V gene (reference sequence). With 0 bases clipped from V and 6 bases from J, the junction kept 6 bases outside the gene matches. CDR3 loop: CASSESQREGSDTQYF. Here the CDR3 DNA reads TGCGCCAGCAGTGAGTCCCAGCGGGAGGGGTCCGATACGCAGTATTTT.

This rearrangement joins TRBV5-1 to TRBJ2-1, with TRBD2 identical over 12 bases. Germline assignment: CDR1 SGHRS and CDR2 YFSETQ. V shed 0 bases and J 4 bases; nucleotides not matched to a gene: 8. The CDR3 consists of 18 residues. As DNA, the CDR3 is TGCGCCAGCAGCTTGGGACACGGAGGACTAGCGGGGTACAATGAGCAGTTCTTC. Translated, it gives CASSLGHGGLAGYNEQFF.

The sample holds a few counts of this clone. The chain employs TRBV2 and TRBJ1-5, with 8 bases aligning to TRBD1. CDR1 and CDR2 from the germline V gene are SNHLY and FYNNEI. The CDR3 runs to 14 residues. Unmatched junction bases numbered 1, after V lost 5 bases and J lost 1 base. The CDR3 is CASSRQGSNQPQHF. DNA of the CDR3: TGTGCCAGCAGTCGACAGGGGAGCAATCAGCCCCAGCATTTT.

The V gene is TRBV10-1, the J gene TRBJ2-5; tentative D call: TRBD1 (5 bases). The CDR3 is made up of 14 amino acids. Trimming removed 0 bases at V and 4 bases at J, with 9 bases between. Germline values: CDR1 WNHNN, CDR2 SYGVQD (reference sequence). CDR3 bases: TGCGCCAGCAGTGAGTCAGGGGCGGCAGAGACCCAGTACTTC. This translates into CASSESGAAETQYF.

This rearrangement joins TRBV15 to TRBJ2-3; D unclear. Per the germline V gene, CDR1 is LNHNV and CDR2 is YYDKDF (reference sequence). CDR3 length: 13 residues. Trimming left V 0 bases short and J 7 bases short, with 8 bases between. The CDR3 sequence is CATSRDAFYTQYF. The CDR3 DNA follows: TGTGCCACCAGCAGAGATGCCTTTTATACGCAGTATTTT. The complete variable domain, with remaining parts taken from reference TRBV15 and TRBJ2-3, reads DAMVIQNPRYQVTQFGKPVTLSCSQTLNHNVMYWYQQKSSQAPKLLFHYYDKDFNNEADTPDNFQSRRPNTSFCFLDIRSPGLGDTAMYLCATSRDAFYTQYFGPGTRLTVL.

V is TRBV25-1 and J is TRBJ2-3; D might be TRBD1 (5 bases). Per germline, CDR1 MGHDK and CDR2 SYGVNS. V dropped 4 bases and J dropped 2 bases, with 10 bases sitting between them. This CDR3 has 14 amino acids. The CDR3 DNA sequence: TGTGCCAGCAGTGCCGGACACAACACAGATACGCAGTATTTT. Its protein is CASSAGHNTDTQYF.

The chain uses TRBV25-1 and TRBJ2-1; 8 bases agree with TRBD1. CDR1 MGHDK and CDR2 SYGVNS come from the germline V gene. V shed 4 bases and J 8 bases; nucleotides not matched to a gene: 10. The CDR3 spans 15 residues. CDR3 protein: CASSADRGPQDEQFF. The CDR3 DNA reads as TGTGCCAGCAGTGCCGACAGGGGCCCCCAAGATGAGCAGTTCTTC. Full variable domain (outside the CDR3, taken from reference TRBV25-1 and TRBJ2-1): EADIYQTPRYLVIGTGKKITLECSQTMGHDKMYWYQQDPGMELHLIHYSYGVNSTEKGDLSSESTVSRIRTEHFPLTLESARPSHTSQYLCASSADRGPQDEQFFGPGTRLTVL.

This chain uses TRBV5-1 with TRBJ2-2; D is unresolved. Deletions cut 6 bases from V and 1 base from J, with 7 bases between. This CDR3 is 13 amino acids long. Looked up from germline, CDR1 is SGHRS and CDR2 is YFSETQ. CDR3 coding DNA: TGCGCCAGCAATCCAGGGAACACCGGGGAGCTGTTTTTT. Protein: CASNPGNTGELFF. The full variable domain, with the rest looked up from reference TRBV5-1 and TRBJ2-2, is KAGVTQTPRYLIKTRGQQVTLSCSPISGHRSVSWYQQTPGQGLQFLFEYFSETQRNKGNFPGRFSGRQFSNSRSEMNVSTLELGDSALYLCASNPGNTGELFFGEGSRLTVL.

The CDR3, as DNA: TGTGCCAGCAGCTTAAGTCGGTGGGAGACCCAGTACTTC. The encoded protein is CASSLSRWETQYF. The rearrangement uses TRBV7-8 and TRBJ2-5; D is uncertain. Trimming removed 2 bases from V and 5 bases from J, with 9 bases in between. The CDR3 consists of 13 residues. The germline gives CDR1 SGHVS, CDR2 FQNEAQ.

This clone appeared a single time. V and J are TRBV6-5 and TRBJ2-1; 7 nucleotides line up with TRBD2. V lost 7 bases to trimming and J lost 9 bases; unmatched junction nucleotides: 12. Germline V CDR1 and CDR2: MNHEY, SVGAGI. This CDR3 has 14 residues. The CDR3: CASTGGYGRGEQFF. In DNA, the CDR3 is TGTGCCAGCACCGGGGGGTATGGAAGGGGTGAGCAGTTCTTC.

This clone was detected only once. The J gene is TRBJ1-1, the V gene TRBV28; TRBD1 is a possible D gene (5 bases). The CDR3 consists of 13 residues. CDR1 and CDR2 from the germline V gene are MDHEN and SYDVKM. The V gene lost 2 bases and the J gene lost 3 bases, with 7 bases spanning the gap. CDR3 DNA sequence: TGTGCCAGCAGTTTAGCAGGGTACACTGAAGCTTTCTTT. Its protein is CASSLAGYTEAFF.

The CDR3 DNA reads TGTGCCAGCACCCTGGGACTAGCGGGCACAGATACGCAGTATTTT. As protein: CASTLGLAGTDTQYF. This chain connects TRBV7-2 to TRBJ2-3; 11 nucleotides agree with TRBD2. The CDR3 spans 15 residues. Germline assignment: CDR1 SGHTA and CDR2 FQGNSA. The trim removed 7 bases at V and 1 base at J, leaving 4 bases unmatched.

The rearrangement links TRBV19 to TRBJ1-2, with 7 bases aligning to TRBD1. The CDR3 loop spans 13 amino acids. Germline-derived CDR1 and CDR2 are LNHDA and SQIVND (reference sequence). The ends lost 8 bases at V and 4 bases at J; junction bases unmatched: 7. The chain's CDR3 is CASDFRGGYGYTF. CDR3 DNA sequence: TGTGCCAGTGACTTCAGGGGGGGCTATGGCTACACCTTC.

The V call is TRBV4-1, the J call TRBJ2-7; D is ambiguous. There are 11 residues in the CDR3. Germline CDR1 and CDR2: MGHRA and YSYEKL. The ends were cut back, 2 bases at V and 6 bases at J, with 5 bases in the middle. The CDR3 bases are TGCGCCAGCAGCCAATCCGGCGAGCAGTACTTC. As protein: CASSQSGEQYF.

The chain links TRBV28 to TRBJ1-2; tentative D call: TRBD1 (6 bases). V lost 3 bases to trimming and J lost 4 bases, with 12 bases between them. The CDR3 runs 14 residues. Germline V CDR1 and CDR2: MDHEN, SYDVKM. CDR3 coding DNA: TGTGCCAGCAGTTTTGGAGCAGGGGCCTATGGCTACACCTTC. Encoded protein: CASSFGAGAYGYTF.

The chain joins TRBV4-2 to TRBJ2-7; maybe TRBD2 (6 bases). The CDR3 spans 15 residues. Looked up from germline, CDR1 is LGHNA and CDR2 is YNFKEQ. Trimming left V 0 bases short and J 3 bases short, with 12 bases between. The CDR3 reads CASSQDIADYYEQYF. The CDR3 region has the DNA TGTGCCAGCAGCCAAGATATAGCGGATTACTACGAGCAGTACTTC.

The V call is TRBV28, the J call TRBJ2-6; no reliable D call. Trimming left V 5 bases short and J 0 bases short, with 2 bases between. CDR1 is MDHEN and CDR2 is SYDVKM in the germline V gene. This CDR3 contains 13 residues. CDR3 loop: CASSTSGANVLTF. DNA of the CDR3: TGTGCCAGCAGTACCTCTGGGGCCAACGTCCTGACTTTC.

The CDR3 sequence is CATQGVETQYF. The CDR3 region has the DNA TGTGCCACCCAAGGGGTAGAGACCCAGTACTTC. The V call is TRBV28, the J call TRBJ2-5, with D perhaps TRBD1 (5 bases). Germline V lookup: CDR1 MDHEN, CDR2 SYDVKM. V was pared by 10 bases and J by 4 bases, with 10 bases between. The CDR3 spans 11 residues.

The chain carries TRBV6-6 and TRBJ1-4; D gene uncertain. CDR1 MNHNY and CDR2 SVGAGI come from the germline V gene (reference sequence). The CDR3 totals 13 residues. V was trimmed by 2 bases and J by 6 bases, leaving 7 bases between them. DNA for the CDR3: TGTGCCAGCAGTTACACTCCGTATGAAAAACTGTTTTTT. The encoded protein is CASSYTPYEKLFF.

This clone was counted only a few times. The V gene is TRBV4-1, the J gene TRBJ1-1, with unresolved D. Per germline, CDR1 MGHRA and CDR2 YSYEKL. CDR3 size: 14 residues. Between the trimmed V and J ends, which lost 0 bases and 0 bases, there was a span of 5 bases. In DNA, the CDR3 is TGCGCCAGCAGCCAAGAATCCCTGAACACTGAAGCTTTCTTT. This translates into CASSQESLNTEAFF.

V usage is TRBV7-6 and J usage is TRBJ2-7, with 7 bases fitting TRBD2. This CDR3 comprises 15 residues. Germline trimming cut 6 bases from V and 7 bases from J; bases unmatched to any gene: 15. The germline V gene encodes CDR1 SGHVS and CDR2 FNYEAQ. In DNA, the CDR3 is TGTGCCAGCAGTCGCCTGCGGGGGATTCCCGGGGAGCAGTACTTC. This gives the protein CASSRLRGIPGEQYF.

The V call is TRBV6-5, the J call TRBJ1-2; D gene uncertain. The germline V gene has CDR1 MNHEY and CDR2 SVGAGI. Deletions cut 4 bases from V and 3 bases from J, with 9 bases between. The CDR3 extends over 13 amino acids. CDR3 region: CASSLGLDYGYTF. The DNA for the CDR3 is TGTGCCAGCAGTTTAGGACTAGACTATGGCTACACCTTC.

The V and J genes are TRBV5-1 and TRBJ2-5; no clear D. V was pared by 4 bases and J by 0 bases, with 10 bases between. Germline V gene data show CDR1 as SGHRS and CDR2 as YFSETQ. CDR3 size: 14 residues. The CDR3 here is CASSPQWYQETQYF. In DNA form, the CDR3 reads TGCGCCAGCAGCCCACAGTGGTACCAAGAGACCCAGTACTTC.

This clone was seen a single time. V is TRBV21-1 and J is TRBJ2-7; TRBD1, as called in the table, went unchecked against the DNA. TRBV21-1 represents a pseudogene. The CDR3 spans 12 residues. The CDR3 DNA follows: TGTGCCAGCCGACAGGGGAACTACGAGCAGTACTTC. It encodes CASRQGNYEQYF.